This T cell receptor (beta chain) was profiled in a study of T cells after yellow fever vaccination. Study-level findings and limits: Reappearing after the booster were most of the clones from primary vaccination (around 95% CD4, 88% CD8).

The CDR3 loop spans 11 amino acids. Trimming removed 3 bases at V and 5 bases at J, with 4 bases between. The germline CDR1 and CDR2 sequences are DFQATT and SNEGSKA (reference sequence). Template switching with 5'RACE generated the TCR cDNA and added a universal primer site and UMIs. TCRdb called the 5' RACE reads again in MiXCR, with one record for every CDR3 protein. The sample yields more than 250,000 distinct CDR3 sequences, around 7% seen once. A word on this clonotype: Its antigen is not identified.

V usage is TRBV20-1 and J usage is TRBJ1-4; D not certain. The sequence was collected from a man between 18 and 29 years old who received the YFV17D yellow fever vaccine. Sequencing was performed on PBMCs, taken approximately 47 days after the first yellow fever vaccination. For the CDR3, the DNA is TGCAGTGCTAGGACGAATGAAAAACTGTTTTTT. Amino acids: CSARTNEKLFF.